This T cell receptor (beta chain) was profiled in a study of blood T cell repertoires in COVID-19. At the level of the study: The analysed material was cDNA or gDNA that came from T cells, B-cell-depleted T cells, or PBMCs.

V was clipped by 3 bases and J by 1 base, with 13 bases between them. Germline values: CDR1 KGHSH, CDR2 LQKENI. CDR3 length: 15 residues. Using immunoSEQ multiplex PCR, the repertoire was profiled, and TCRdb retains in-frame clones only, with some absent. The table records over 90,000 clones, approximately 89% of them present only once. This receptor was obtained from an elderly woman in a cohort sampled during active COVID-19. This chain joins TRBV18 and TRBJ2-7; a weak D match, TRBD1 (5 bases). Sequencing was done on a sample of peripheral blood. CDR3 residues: CASSPFQGPSYEQYF. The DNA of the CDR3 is TGTGCCAGCTCACCCTTCCAGGGTCCTTCCTACGAGCAGTACTTC.